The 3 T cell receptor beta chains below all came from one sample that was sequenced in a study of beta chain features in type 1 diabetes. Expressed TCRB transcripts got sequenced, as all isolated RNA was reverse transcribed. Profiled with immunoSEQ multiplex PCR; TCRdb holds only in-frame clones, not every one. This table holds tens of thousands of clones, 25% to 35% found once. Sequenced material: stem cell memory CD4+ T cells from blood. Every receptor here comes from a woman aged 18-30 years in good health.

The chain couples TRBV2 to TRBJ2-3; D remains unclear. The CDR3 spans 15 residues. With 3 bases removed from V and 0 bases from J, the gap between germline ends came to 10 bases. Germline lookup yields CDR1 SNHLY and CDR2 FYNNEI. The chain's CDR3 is CASSEKSLSTDTQYF. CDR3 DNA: TGTGCCAGCAGTGAGAAGAGTCTTAGCACAGATACGCAGTATTTT.

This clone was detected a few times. The CDR3: CASSLTTGNEQFF. The CDR3 DNA follows: TGTGCCAGCAGCTTAACTACAGGTAATGAGCAGTTCTTC. This chain uses TRBV7-9 with TRBJ2-1; a possible D gene is TRBD1 (5 bases). The CDR3 length is 13 residues. Germline CDR1 SEHNR, CDR2 FQNEAQ (reference sequence). Trimming cost V 2 bases and J 7 bases, with 9 bases left between them. Filled out from reference TRBV7-9 and TRBJ2-1, the complete variable domain reads DTGVSQNPRHKITKRGQNVTFRCDPISEHNRLYWYRQTLGQGPEFLTYFQNEAQLEKSRLLSDRFSAERPKGSFSTLEIQRTEQGDSAMYLCASSLTTGNEQFFGPGTRLTVL.

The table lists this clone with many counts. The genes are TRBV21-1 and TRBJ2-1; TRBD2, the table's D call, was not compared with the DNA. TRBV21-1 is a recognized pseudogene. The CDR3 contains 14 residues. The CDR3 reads CASIKRSSYNEQFF. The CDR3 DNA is TGTGCCAGCATTAAGCGGAGCTCCTACAATGAGCAGTTCTTC.